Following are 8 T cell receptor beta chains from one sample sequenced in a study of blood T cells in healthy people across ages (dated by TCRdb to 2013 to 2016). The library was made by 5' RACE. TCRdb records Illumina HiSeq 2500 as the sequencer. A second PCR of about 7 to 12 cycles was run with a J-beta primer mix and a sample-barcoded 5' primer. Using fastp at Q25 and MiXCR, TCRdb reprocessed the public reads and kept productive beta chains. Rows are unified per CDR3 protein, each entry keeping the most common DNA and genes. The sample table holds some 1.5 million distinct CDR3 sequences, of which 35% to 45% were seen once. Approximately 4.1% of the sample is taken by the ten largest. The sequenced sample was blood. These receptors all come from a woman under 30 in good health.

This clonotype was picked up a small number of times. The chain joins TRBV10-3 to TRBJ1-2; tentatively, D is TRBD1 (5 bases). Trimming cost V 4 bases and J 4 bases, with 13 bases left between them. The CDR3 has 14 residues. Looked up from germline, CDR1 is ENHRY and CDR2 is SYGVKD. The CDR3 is CAISGPGLGYGYTF. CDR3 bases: TGTGCCATCAGTGGGCCAGGGCTGGGCTATGGCTACACCTTC.

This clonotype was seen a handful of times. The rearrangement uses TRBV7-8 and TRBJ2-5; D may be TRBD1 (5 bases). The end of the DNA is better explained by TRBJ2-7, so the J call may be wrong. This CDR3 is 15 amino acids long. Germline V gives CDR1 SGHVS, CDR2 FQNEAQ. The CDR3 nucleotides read TGTGCCAGCAGCACGCTAACAGGTCCGTTTGGCGAGCAGTACTTC. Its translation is CASSTLTGPFGEQYF.

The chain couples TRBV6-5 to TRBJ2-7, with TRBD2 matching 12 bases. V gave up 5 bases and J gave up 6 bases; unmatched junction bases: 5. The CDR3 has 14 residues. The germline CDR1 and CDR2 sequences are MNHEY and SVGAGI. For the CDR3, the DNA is TGTGCCAGCAGTCAGACTAGCGGGAGAACCGAGCAGTACTTC. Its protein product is CASSQTSGRTEQYF.

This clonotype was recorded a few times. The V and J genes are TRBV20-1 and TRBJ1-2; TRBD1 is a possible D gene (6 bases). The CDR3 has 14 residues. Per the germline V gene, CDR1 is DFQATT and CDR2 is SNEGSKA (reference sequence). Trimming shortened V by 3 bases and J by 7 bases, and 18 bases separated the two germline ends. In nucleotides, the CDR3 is TGCAGTGCTAGTACCCAGGGGATCCGGCTTGGCTACACCTTC. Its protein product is CSASTQGIRLGYTF.

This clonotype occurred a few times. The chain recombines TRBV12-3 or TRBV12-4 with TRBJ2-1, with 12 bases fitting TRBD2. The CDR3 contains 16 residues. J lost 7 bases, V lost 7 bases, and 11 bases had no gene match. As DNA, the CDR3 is TGTGCCAGCACCCCAGGGCTAGCGGGGGGGCAGAATGAGCAGTTCTTC. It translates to CASTPGLAGGQNEQFF.

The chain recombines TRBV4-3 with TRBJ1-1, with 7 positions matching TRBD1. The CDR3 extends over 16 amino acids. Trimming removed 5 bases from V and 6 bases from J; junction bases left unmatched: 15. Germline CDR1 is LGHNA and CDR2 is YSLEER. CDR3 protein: CASSSSLGGHQSEAFF. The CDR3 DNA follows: TGCGCCAGCAGCTCATCATTAGGGGGCCATCAATCTGAAGCTTTCTTT.

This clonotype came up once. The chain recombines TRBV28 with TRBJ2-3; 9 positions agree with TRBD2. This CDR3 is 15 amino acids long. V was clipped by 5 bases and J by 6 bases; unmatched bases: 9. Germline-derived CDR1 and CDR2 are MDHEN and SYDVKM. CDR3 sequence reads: CASSAGTSRVDTQYF. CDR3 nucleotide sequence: TGTGCCAGCAGTGCCGGGACTAGCAGGGTGGATACGCAGTATTTT.

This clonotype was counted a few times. The CDR3 DNA is TGCAGCGTTGGCGGGAGGCTATACAATGAGCAGTTCTTC. It specifies CSVGGRLYNEQFF. The chain carries TRBV29-1 and TRBJ2-1, with TRBD2 matching 8 bases. The V gene end was trimmed by 4 bases and the J gene end by 4 bases; junction bases not matched to a gene: 3. The CDR3 spans 13 residues. CDR1 is SQVTM, CDR2 ANQGSEA, per germline.